The rows below give T cell receptor beta chains drawn from one sample of a study of T-cell reconstitution after alpha-beta-depleted transplantation in children. MiXCR, run by TCRdb on the PCR reads, gives a single entry per CDR3 protein. The data hold about 580,000 distinct CDR3 sequences, with 20% to 25% observed a single time. The specimen comprised PBMCs, mostly from graft donor cells, sampled 360 days after TCRalphabeta/CD19-depleted stem cell transplant. These receptor sequences come from a boy younger than two who had a stem cell transplant for acute myeloid leukemia, so the T cells may come from the graft donor. The CDR3 runs from the conserved cysteine through the conserved F or W. Fields, in order: V gene, J gene, clone size, D gene, CDR3 DNA, CDR3 protein. A D gene is named only where the DNA matches it firmly. The listing skips clone size in some rows; elsewhere it reads once, few, many or a size class.

V gene: TRBV11-2
J gene: TRBJ2-1
clone size: NA
D gene: TRBD2
CDR3 DNA: TGTGCCAGCAGCTTCCTAGGACTAGCGGGGATATACAATGAGCAGTTCTTC
CDR3 protein: CASSFLGLAGIYNEQFF

V gene: TRBV27
J gene: TRBJ2-6
clone size: NA
D gene: NA
CDR3 DNA: TGTGCCAGCAGTTTACCGCCCAGACGTGGGGCCAACGTCCTGACTTTC
CDR3 protein: CASSLPPRRGANVLTF

V gene: TRBV12-3/TRBV12-4
J gene: TRBJ1-4
clone size: NA
D gene: NA
CDR3 DNA: TGTGCCATCAGTTTAGACGGGAATGAAAAACTGTTTTTT
CDR3 protein: CAISLDGNEKLFF

V gene: TRBV29-1
J gene: TRBJ1-1
clone size: few
D gene: NA
CDR3 DNA: TGCAGCGCGCGGGGTAAGAACACTGAAGCTTTCTTT
CDR3 protein: CSARGKNTEAFF

V gene: TRBV10-3
J gene: TRBJ2-7
clone size: NA
D gene: NA
CDR3 DNA: TGTGCCATCAGTGTGGAGGGGTACTACGAGCAGTACTTC
CDR3 protein: CAISVEGYYEQYF

V gene: TRBV5-8
J gene: TRBJ1-1
clone size: many
D gene: NA
CDR3 DNA: TGTGCCAGCAGCTTAGGGGGGGAAAACACTGAAGCTTTCTTT
CDR3 protein: CASSLGGENTEAFF

V gene: TRBV18
J gene: TRBJ2-5
clone size: few
D gene: NA
CDR3 DNA: TGTGCCAGCCCAGAGTGTCGGCGGGTAATGAAGAGAGAGACCCAGTACTTC
CDR3 protein: CASPECRRVMKRETQYF

V gene: TRBV24-1
J gene: TRBJ2-1
clone size: NA
D gene: NA
CDR3 DNA: TGTGCCACCATGAGGGGTGGGGCCTACAATGAGCAGTTCTTC
CDR3 protein: CATMRGGAYNEQFF

V gene: TRBV12-3/TRBV12-4
J gene: TRBJ2-5
clone size: many
D gene: NA
CDR3 DNA: TGTGCCAGCAGTAAAGACCCGGGACTCCTACAAGAGACCCAGTACTTC
CDR3 protein: CASSKDPGLLQETQYF

V gene: TRBV7-2
J gene: TRBJ1-1
clone size: many
D gene: NA
CDR3 DNA: TGTGCCAGCAGCTCTTTTCATATCATGAACACTGAAGCTTTCTTT
CDR3 protein: CASSSFHIMNTEAFF

V gene: TRBV7-6
J gene: TRBJ1-3
clone size: few
D gene: TRBD1
CDR3 DNA: TGTGCCAGCAGCTTGGGACAGACGCGCACCTCTGGAAACACCATATATTTT
CDR3 protein: CASSLGQTRTSGNTIYF

V gene: TRBV21-1
J gene: TRBJ2-2
clone size: NA
D gene: NA
CDR3 DNA: TGTGCCAGCAGCAATGTCGGTCGGTCGAACACCGGGGAGCTGTTTTTT
CDR3 protein: CASSNVGRSNTGELFF

V gene: TRBV20-1
J gene: TRBJ1-6
clone size: few
D gene: NA
CDR3 DNA: TGCAGTGCTAGAGAGTACGGGGGTCATTCACCCCTCCACTTT
CDR3 protein: CSAREYGGHSPLHF

V gene: TRBV20-1
J gene: TRBJ2-2
clone size: few
D gene: NA
CDR3 DNA: TGCAGTGCTCCGGACTTTACCGGGGAGCTGTTTTTT
CDR3 protein: CSAPDFTGELFF

V gene: TRBV7-8
J gene: TRBJ2-2
clone size: once
D gene: NA
CDR3 DNA: TGTGCCAGCAGCTTTATAGGGGGAGACACCGGGGAGCTGTTTTTT
CDR3 protein: CASSFIGGDTGELFF

V gene: TRBV7-3
J gene: TRBJ2-1
clone size: once
D gene: TRBD2
CDR3 DNA: TGTGCCAGCAGCCACGGCCTAGCGGGGAAGGGCAATGAGCAGTTCTTC
CDR3 protein: CASSHGLAGKGNEQFF

V gene: TRBV29-1
J gene: TRBJ1-1
clone size: NA
D gene: NA
CDR3 DNA: TGCAGCGTTGGGTCCGGACAGATGAACACTGAAGCTTTCTTT
CDR3 protein: CSVGSGQMNTEAFF

V gene: TRBV7-2
J gene: TRBJ2-7
clone size: many
D gene: NA
CDR3 DNA: TGTGCCAGCAGCTTAGAGAGGGGGGGGCGCCGGGAGCAGTACTTC
CDR3 protein: CASSLERGGRREQYF

V gene: TRBV28
J gene: TRBJ1-1
clone size: many
D gene: NA
CDR3 DNA: NA
CDR3 protein: CASSFWRRTGENEAFF

V gene: TRBV15
J gene: TRBJ1-2
clone size: NA
D gene: NA
CDR3 DNA: TGTGCCACCAGCAGAGTCAGCTACTATGGCTACACCTTC
CDR3 protein: CATSRVSYYGYTF

V gene: TRBV28
J gene: TRBJ2-2
clone size: NA
D gene: NA
CDR3 DNA: TGTGCCAGCAGTTTGCAGGGCATCGGGGAGCTGTTTTTT
CDR3 protein: CASSLQGIGELFF

V gene: TRBV7-2
J gene: TRBJ2-1
clone size: NA
D gene: TRBD1
CDR3 DNA: TGTGCCAGCAGCTTACGGGTGACAGGGCTATCCTACAATGAGCAGTTCTTC
CDR3 protein: CASSLRVTGLSYNEQFF

V gene: TRBV5-6
J gene: TRBJ2-1
clone size: many
D gene: TRBD1
CDR3 DNA: TGTGCCAGCAGCTTGAGGCCAGGGGGTTTCAATGAGCAGTTCTTC
CDR3 protein: CASSLRPGGFNEQFF

V gene: TRBV20-1
J gene: TRBJ2-2
clone size: many
D gene: NA
CDR3 DNA: TGCAGTGCTAATCAGGGTAACACCGGGGAGCTGTTTTTT
CDR3 protein: CSANQGNTGELFF

V gene: TRBV4-3
J gene: TRBJ2-1
clone size: many
D gene: NA
CDR3 DNA: TGCGCCAGCAGCCAAGATAGGAGCTCCTACAATGAGCAGTTCTTC
CDR3 protein: CASSQDRSSYNEQFF

V gene: TRBV6-6
J gene: TRBJ2-3
clone size: NA
D gene: NA
CDR3 DNA: TGTGCCAGCAAGCGGTATGGGGCGCAGTATTTT
CDR3 protein: CASKRYGAQYF

V gene: TRBV20-1
J gene: TRBJ2-3
clone size: many
D gene: NA
CDR3 DNA: TGCAGTGCGGATGAGCAGGGGGATACGCAGTATTTT
CDR3 protein: CSADEQGDTQYF

V gene: TRBV12-3/TRBV12-4
J gene: TRBJ2-1
clone size: NA
D gene: NA
CDR3 DNA: TGTGCCAGCAGTTTGATGGAGAATGAGCAGTTCTTC
CDR3 protein: CASSLMENEQFF

V gene: TRBV12-3/TRBV12-4
J gene: TRBJ1-1
clone size: few
D gene: NA
CDR3 DNA: TGTGCCACCACCATCCTTACTGAAGCTTTCTTT
CDR3 protein: CATTILTEAFF

V gene: TRBV20-1
J gene: TRBJ1-2
clone size: once
D gene: NA
CDR3 DNA: TGCAGTGCTAGTCAGCGGGGGCAGGGGAATAACGGCTACACCTTC
CDR3 protein: CSASQRGQGNNGYTF

V gene: TRBV29-1
J gene: TRBJ1-5
clone size: many
D gene: TRBD1
CDR3 DNA: TGCAGCGTTATAACAGGGGTCGGCAATCAGCCCCAGCATTTT
CDR3 protein: CSVITGVGNQPQHF

V gene: TRBV7-2
J gene: TRBJ1-3
clone size: NA
D gene: NA
CDR3 DNA: TGTGCCAGCAGCTTAGGGCCCATCCTCTCTGGAAACACCATATATTTT
CDR3 protein: CASSLGPILSGNTIYF

V gene: TRBV12-3/TRBV12-4
J gene: TRBJ2-3
clone size: NA
D gene: TRBD1
CDR3 DNA: TGTGCCAGCAGCCTGACAGGGGGTTTGCCTGATACGCAGTATTTT
CDR3 protein: CASSLTGGLPDTQYF

V gene: TRBV11-3
J gene: TRBJ1-3
clone size: few
D gene: TRBD1
CDR3 DNA: TGTGCCAGCAGCTTAGCCTGGGACAGTTTTGCTGGAAACACCATATATTTT
CDR3 protein: CASSLAWDSFAGNTIYF

V gene: TRBV15
J gene: TRBJ2-3
clone size: few
D gene: TRBD1
CDR3 DNA: TGTGCCACCAGCGACAGGGTAGGGACAGATACGCAGTATTTT
CDR3 protein: CATSDRVGTDTQYF

V gene: TRBV20-1
J gene: TRBJ2-7
clone size: few
D gene: NA
CDR3 DNA: TGCAGTGCCGTAGGGACCGAAGGTTACTCCTACGAGCAGTACTTC
CDR3 protein: CSAVGTEGYSYEQYF

V gene: TRBV5-5
J gene: TRBJ1-1
clone size: many
D gene: NA
CDR3 DNA: TGTGCCAGCAGCTTGATGGGGCAGGAAGCTTTCTTT
CDR3 protein: CASSLMGQEAFF

V gene: TRBV4-3
J gene: TRBJ2-7
clone size: NA
D gene: TRBD1
CDR3 DNA: TGCGCCAGCAGCCAAGATATAGGGGGCTGGTACGAGCAGTACTTC
CDR3 protein: CASSQDIGGWYEQYF

V gene: TRBV7-2
J gene: TRBJ1-1
clone size: few
D gene: TRBD1
CDR3 DNA: TGTGCCAGCAGCTTGAGCCCGGGACAGCATAAGAACACTGAAGCTTTCTTT
CDR3 protein: CASSLSPGQHKNTEAFF

V gene: TRBV12-3/TRBV12-4
J gene: TRBJ1-1
clone size: NA
D gene: NA
CDR3 DNA: TGTGCCAGCAGCCCAACAGGGTGGGACACTGAAGCTTTCTTT
CDR3 protein: CASSPTGWDTEAFF

V gene: TRBV20-1
J gene: TRBJ2-3
clone size: many
D gene: NA
CDR3 DNA: TGCAGTGCTAGTGTGGCTATCACAGATACGCAGTATTTT
CDR3 protein: CSASVAITDTQYF

V gene: TRBV18
J gene: TRBJ2-3
clone size: NA
D gene: NA
CDR3 DNA: TGTGCCAGCTCACCACAGTGGGGACTTTACTTACACACAGATACGCAGTATTTT
CDR3 protein: CASSPQWGLYLHTDTQYF

V gene: TRBV10-2
J gene: TRBJ2-2
clone size: NA
D gene: NA
CDR3 DNA: TGCGCCAGCCGAATGGAAGGGACCGGGGAGCTGTTTTTT
CDR3 protein: CASRMEGTGELFF

V gene: TRBV6-1
J gene: TRBJ2-1
clone size: few
D gene: TRBD1
CDR3 DNA: TGTGCCAGCAGCCGGCCGGGACAGGCGATCAATGAGCAGTTCTTC
CDR3 protein: CASSRPGQAINEQFF

V gene: TRBV11-1
J gene: TRBJ1-3
clone size: NA
D gene: TRBD1
CDR3 DNA: TGTGCCAACCATCCGGGACAGGGGGCAGAAGGCTCTGGAAACACCATATATTTT
CDR3 protein: CANHPGQGAEGSGNTIYF

V gene: TRBV24-1
J gene: TRBJ2-1
clone size: NA
D gene: NA
CDR3 DNA: TGTGCCACCAGTGATCCAGGGTACGGCAATGAGCAGTTCTTC
CDR3 protein: CATSDPGYGNEQFF

V gene: TRBV12-3/TRBV12-4
J gene: TRBJ2-3
clone size: many
D gene: NA
CDR3 DNA: TGTGCCAGCAGCCGAGCGGCCACAGATACGCAGTATTTT
CDR3 protein: CASSRAATDTQYF

V gene: TRBV29-1
J gene: TRBJ2-7
clone size: NA
D gene: TRBD1
CDR3 DNA: TGCAGCGTACGACAGGGGGATAGGTGGGAGCAGTACTTC
CDR3 protein: CSVRQGDRWEQYF

V gene: TRBV4-3
J gene: TRBJ2-5
clone size: few
D gene: NA
CDR3 DNA: TGCGCCAGCAGCCAAGAGGGTACCAGGGATGAGACCCAGTACTTC
CDR3 protein: CASSQEGTRDETQYF

V gene: TRBV20-1
J gene: TRBJ2-1
clone size: many
D gene: NA
CDR3 DNA: TGCAGTGCTAGCGCCAGTTACTCCTACAATGAGCAGTTCTTC
CDR3 protein: CSASASYSYNEQFF

V gene: TRBV20-1
J gene: TRBJ2-5
clone size: NA
D gene: NA
CDR3 DNA: TGCAGTGCTGGGGCCCAAGAGACCCAGTACTTC
CDR3 protein: CSAGAQETQYF

V gene: TRBV2
J gene: TRBJ2-1
clone size: many
D gene: NA
CDR3 DNA: TGTGCCAGCAGTGAAGGTATGGTCGGGGCGCTCTCCTACAATGAGCAGTTCTTC
CDR3 protein: CASSEGMVGALSYNEQFF

V gene: TRBV5-4
J gene: TRBJ2-3
clone size: NA
D gene: NA
CDR3 DNA: TGTGCCAGCAGCCACAGGAAGGGCACAGATACGCAGTATTTT
CDR3 protein: CASSHRKGTDTQYF

V gene: TRBV20-1
J gene: TRBJ2-1
clone size: few
D gene: TRBD1
CDR3 DNA: TGCAGTGCTAGAGATGCCGGACAGGGGGTGTACAATGAGCAGTTCTTC
CDR3 protein: CSARDAGQGVYNEQFF

V gene: TRBV21-1
J gene: TRBJ2-7
clone size: NA
D gene: NA
CDR3 DNA: TGTGCCAGCAGCATCGACCCCTACGAGCAGTACTTC
CDR3 protein: CASSIDPYEQYF